These 22 T cell receptor beta chains originate from one sample sequenced in a study of T cells after yellow fever vaccination. TCRdb itself ran the 5' RACE reads through MiXCR, one entry per CDR3 protein. The table has under 300,000 distinct CDR3 sequences, about 7.1% seen once. Material: CD4+ T cells sorted from PBMCs, obtained 15 days after the yellow fever booster vaccination. The receptor source for this set is a man aged 25 to 40 who received the YFV17D yellow fever vaccine.

This clonotype was counted at least ten times. The rearrangement joins TRBV6-2 or TRBV6-3 to TRBJ2-4, with D hard to call. The germline gives CDR1 MNHEY, CDR2 SVGEGT. Trimming removed 8 bases at V and 3 bases at J, with 11 bases between. This CDR3 comprises 13 residues. This CDR3 reads CASLGGGKNIQYF. The CDR3 bases are TGTGCCAGCCTGGGTGGTGGCAAAAACATTCAGTACTTC.

The gene calls are TRBV7-2 and TRBJ2-3; maybe TRBD2 (5 bases). The CDR3 consists of 15 residues. The V gene's germline CDR1 is SGHTA and CDR2 FQGNSA. V was cut by 4 bases and J by 3 bases, with 14 bases left in between. CDR3 bases: TGTGCCAGCAGCTGGGCGGCGGGCGGGACAGATACGCAGTATTTT. Amino acids: CASSWAAGGTDTQYF.

The sample holds many counts of this clonotype. The rearrangement uses TRBV25-1 and TRBJ1-1, with TRBD1 identical over 7 bases. CDR3 length equals 16 residues. V was clipped by 5 bases and J by 5 bases; unmatched bases: 14. In germline, CDR1 is MGHDK, CDR2 SYGVNS. The CDR3 nucleotides read TGTGCCAGCAGTTCCCGAAGGAGGCAGGGGGGGACTGAAGCTTTCTTT. It translates to CASSSRRRQGGTEAFF.

This clonotype was recorded many times. This rearrangement joins TRBV5-1 to TRBJ2-7; D unclear. Trimming cost V 2 bases and J 4 bases, with 10 bases left between them. The CDR3 runs 13 residues. Germline assignment: CDR1 SGHRS and CDR2 YFSETQ. The CDR3 region is CASSFPSGYEQYF. In DNA, the CDR3 is TGCGCCAGCAGCTTCCCTTCTGGGTACGAGCAGTACTTC.

This clonotype was counted only a few times. The chain carries TRBV20-1 and TRBJ2-7; weak D call: TRBD2 (5 bases). The CDR3 covers 14 residues. Trimming cost V 0 bases and J 6 bases, with 15 bases left between them. CDR1 DFQATT and CDR2 SNEGSKA come from the germline V gene (reference sequence). The CDR3 sequence is CSARDKRELSEQYF. The CDR3 DNA sequence: TGCAGTGCTAGAGATAAGAGGGAGCTGTCCGAGCAGTACTTC.

This clonotype occurred many times. V usage is TRBV6-5 and J usage is TRBJ2-4, with D perhaps assigned TRBD1 or TRBD2 (6 bases each). The CDR3 is 18 amino acids. V gave up 2 bases and J gave up 3 bases, with 20 bases separating them. Germline lookup yields CDR1 MNHEY and CDR2 SVGAGI. This chain's CDR3 is CASSYEGGSSVGKNIQYF. For the CDR3, the DNA is TGTGCCAGCAGTTACGAAGGGGGGAGTAGCGTGGGCAAAAACATTCAGTACTTC.

This clonotype was detected once. J is TRBJ2-2 and V is TRBV20-1; TRBD2 matches 8 bases. This CDR3 has 14 amino acids. Germline CDR1 is DFQATT and CDR2 is SNEGSKA (reference sequence). CDR3 sequence (DNA): TGCAGCGCCCAGCTAGCGGGCCTGGCGGGGGAGCTGTTTTTT. Amino acids: CSAQLAGLAGELFF.

This clonotype was counted ten times or more. The rearrangement uses TRBV5-5 and TRBJ2-1; TRBD2 matches at 9 bases. V lost 1 base and J lost 4; bases outside the gene matches: 9. Germline V gene lookup returns CDR1 SGHKS and CDR2 YYEKEE (reference sequence). This CDR3 has 17 amino acids. The CDR3 is CASSLPQSSGTYNEQFF. The CDR3 DNA follows: TGTGCCAGCAGCTTGCCTCAGTCTAGCGGGACTTACAATGAGCAGTTCTTC.

This clonotype was seen at least ten times. V is TRBV18 and J is TRBJ2-5; 10 bases fit TRBD2. The length of the CDR3 is 13 residues. Germline assignment: CDR1 KGHSH and CDR2 LQKENI. Losses at the gene ends were 8 bases for V and 4 bases for J; bases not matched to a gene: 4. The CDR3 sequence: CASTGTSVETQYF. CDR3 coding DNA: TGTGCCAGCACCGGGACTAGCGTAGAGACCCAGTACTTC.

This clonotype was counted ten times or more. The genes are TRBV5-6 and TRBJ2-3, with TRBD1 as a possible D gene (5 bases). Germline lookup yields CDR1 SGHDT and CDR2 YYEEEE. There are 14 residues in the CDR3. V dropped 1 base and J dropped 8 bases, with 14 bases sitting between them. The CDR3 protein is CASSLTSGPGTQYF. CDR3 DNA sequence: TGTGCCAGCAGCTTGACGTCAGGGCCGGGTACGCAGTATTTT.

The chain joins TRBV27 to TRBJ1-3; TRBD1 matches at 7 bases. Germline V gives CDR1 MNHEY, CDR2 SMNVEV (reference sequence). The length of the CDR3 is 14 residues. Losses at the gene ends were 4 bases for V and 6 bases for J; bases not matched to a gene: 6. The chain's CDR3 is CASSSGTALNTIYF. The CDR3, as DNA: TGTGCCAGCAGTTCGGGGACAGCACTAAACACCATATATTTT.

At least ten counts were recorded for this clonotype. V gene TRBV20-1 combines with J gene TRBJ2-1, with 7 nucleotides matching TRBD1. The germline V gene has CDR1 DFQATT and CDR2 SNEGSKA (reference sequence). V shed 0 bases, J shed 8 bases, and the junction held 7 bases outside the gene matches. The CDR3 is made up of 14 amino acids. The CDR3 DNA reads as TGCAGTGCTAGAGAGGGAAGGGGGCTAGATGAGCAGTTCTTC. Amino acids: CSAREGRGLDEQFF.

A single count supports this clonotype. A clone one base away is much larger, so this may be a read error. CDR3 loop: CATSELQSYEQYF. CDR3 nucleotides: TGTGCCACCAGTGAATTACAAAGCTACGAGCAGTACTTC. This chain joins TRBV25-1 and TRBJ2-7; D is ambiguous. The CDR3 has 13 amino acids. Germline CDR1 MGHDK, CDR2 SYGVNS.

This clonotype was observed a few times. This chain uses TRBV9 with TRBJ2-2, with 7 nucleotides matching TRBD2. CDR3 size: 17 residues. The V gene end was trimmed by 4 bases and the J gene end by 6 bases; junction bases not matched to a gene: 15. Germline V gene data show CDR1 as SGDLS and CDR2 as YYNGEE. The CDR3 coding sequence is TGTGCCAGCAGCCCCAACTTACTGGCGGGAGAGGCCGGGGAGCTGTTTTTT. This gives the protein CASSPNLLAGEAGELFF. Filled out from reference TRBV9 and TRBJ2-2, the complete variable domain reads DSGVTQTPKHLITATGQRVTLRCSPRSGDLSVYWYQQSLDQGLQFLIQYYNGEERAKGNILERFSAQQFPDLHSELNLSSLELGDSALYFCASSPNLLAGEAGELFFGEGSRLTVL.

Here the CDR3 reads CASSSLGAHNSPLHF. DNA of the CDR3: TGCGCCAGCAGCTCCTTGGGGGCCCATAATTCACCCCTCCACTTT. The chain recombines TRBV5-1 with TRBJ1-6; possible D gene TRBD1, 6 bases. This CDR3 spans 15 amino acids. The germline CDR1 and CDR2 sequences are SGHRS and YFSETQ. V was trimmed by 3 bases and J by 5 bases, leaving 12 bases between them.

CDR3 DNA sequence: TGTGCCAGCAGCCCTCCGGAGGTGAACACTGAAGCTTTCTTT. Translated: CASSPPEVNTEAFF. This sequence joins TRBV5-6 and TRBJ1-1; D gene uncertain. There are 14 residues in the CDR3. The ends were cut back, 4 bases at V and 0 bases at J, with 10 bases in the middle. The germline V gene has CDR1 SGHDT and CDR2 YYEEEE.

Only a few counts were recorded for this clonotype. CDR3 protein: CASSLAGTTSAIQYF. CDR3 bases: TGTGCCAGCAGCTTAGCCGGGACTACCTCTGCGATTCAGTACTTC. V usage is TRBV7-2 and J usage is TRBJ2-4; 7 positions agree with TRBD2. The V gene's germline CDR1 is SGHTA and CDR2 FQGNSA. CDR3 size: 15 residues. The V gene end was trimmed by 0 bases and the J gene end by 10 bases; junction bases not matched to a gene: 9. Full variable domain (remainder filled in from reference TRBV7-2 and TRBJ2-4): GAGVSQSPSNKVTEKGKDVELRCDPISGHTALYWYRQSLGQGLEFLIYFQGNSAPDKSGLPSDRFSAERTGGSVSTLTIQRTQQEDSAVYLCASSLAGTTSAIQYFGAGTRLSVL.

This clonotype was seen more than once but under ten times. This chain uses TRBV10-2 with TRBJ1-2; D not certain. CDR3 length: 12 residues. Trimming took off 2 bases at V and 5 bases at J, with 6 bases between the two ends. Germline V CDR1 and CDR2: WSHSY, SAAADI. In DNA form, the CDR3 reads TGCGCCAGCAGTGAGGGAGATTATGGCTACACCTTC. Residues: CASSEGDYGYTF.

This clonotype has ten or more counts. V and J are TRBV20-1 and TRBJ1-1; TRBD1 matches 8 bases. This CDR3 is 15 amino acids long. Looked up from germline, CDR1 is DFQATT and CDR2 is SNEGSKA (reference sequence). V gave up 3 bases and J gave up 1 base; unmatched junction bases: 7. The DNA for the CDR3 is TGCAGTGCTAGGAGGGGGGGACAGGCGAACACTGAAGCTTTCTTT. Protein: CSARRGGQANTEAFF.

This clonotype was observed a few times. The chain recombines TRBV20-1 with TRBJ2-4, with D perhaps being TRBD1 or TRBD2 (5 bases each). The CDR3 loop spans 14 amino acids. CDR1 is DFQATT, CDR2 SNEGSKA, per germline (reference sequence). V lost 6 bases, J lost 0 bases, and 12 bases lay in between. The chain's CDR3 is CSATTGTAKNIQYF. The CDR3, as DNA: TGCAGTGCAACGACCGGGACAGCCAAAAACATTCAGTACTTC.

V and J are TRBV5-4 and TRBJ2-5, with 7 bases fitting TRBD2. Germline CDR1 SGHNT, CDR2 YYREEE (reference sequence). V lost 4 bases, J lost 5 bases, and 5 bases stayed unmatched. This CDR3 has 13 residues. The CDR3 is CASSGGAGETQYF. The CDR3, as DNA: TGTGCCAGCAGCGGGGGAGCGGGGGAGACCCAGTACTTC.

This clonotype was seen a handful of times. The rearrangement joins TRBV30 to TRBJ1-1, with 8 nucleotides matching TRBD1. Germline CDR1 and CDR2: GTSNPN and SVGIG (reference sequence). With V trimmed by 8 bases and J by 0 bases, 11 bases remained unmatched. This CDR3 comprises 15 residues. For the CDR3, the DNA is TGTGCCGTTGCCGGGACAGGAGGGGTGAACACTGAAGCTTTCTTT. It encodes CAVAGTGGVNTEAFF.